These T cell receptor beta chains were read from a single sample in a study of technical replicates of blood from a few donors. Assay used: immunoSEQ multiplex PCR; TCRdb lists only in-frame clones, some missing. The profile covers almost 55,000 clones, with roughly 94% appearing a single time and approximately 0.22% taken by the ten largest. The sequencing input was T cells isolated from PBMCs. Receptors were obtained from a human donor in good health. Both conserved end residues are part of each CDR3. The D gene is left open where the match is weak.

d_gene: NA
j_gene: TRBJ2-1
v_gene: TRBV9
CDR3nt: TGTGCCAGCAGCATCAGGGACAATTGGGGGAATGAGCAGTTCTTC
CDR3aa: CASSIRDNWGNEQFF

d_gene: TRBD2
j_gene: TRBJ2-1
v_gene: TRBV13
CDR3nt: TGTGCCAGCAGTTACAACCCCGGGACTAGCAATGAGCAGTTCTTC
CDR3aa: CASSYNPGTSNEQFF

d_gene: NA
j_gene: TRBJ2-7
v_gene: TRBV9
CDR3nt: TGTGCCAGCAGCGTAGGCGGAGGGTTGGGGGAGGAGCAGTACTTC
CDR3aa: CASSVGGGLGEEQYF

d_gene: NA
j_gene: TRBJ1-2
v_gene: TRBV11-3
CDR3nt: TGTGCCAGCAGGGCTAGTGGGGCTGGTGGCTACACCTTC
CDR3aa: CASRASGAGGYTF

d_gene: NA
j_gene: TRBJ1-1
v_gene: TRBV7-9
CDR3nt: TGTGCCAGCAGCTTTGGTCGGGAAGCTTTCTTT
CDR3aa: CASSFGREAFF

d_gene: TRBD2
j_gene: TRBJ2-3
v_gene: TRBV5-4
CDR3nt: TGTGCCAGCAGCCGGACTAGCGGGGGCCGGGGAGATACGCAGTATTTT
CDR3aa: CASSRTSGGRGDTQYF

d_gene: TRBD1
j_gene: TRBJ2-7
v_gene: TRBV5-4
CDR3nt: TGTGCCAGCAGCTCACTACCGGGACAGAATTACGAGCAGTACTTC
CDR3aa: CASSSLPGQNYEQYF

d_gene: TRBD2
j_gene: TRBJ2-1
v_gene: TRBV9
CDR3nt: TGTGCCTCCACGGGAAGTAGCGGGGGGCACAATGAGCAGTTCTTC
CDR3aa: CASTGSSGGHNEQFF

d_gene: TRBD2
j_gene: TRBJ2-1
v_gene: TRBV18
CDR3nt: TGTGCCAGCTCACTTAGCGGGGGTCCCTACAATGAGCAGTTCTTC
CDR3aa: CASSLSGGPYNEQFF

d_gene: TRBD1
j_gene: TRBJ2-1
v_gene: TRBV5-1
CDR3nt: TGCGCCAGCAGCTTACAGGGGAACAATGAGCAGTTCTTC
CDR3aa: CASSLQGNNEQFF

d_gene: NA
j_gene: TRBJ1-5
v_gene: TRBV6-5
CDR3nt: TGTGCCAGCAGTTACTCAAGCAACAGTGGATTGGATTCCCAGCATTTT
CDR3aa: CASSYSSNSGLDSQHF

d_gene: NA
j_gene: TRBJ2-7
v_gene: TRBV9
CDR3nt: TGTGCCAGCAGCGTAGGAAGCGAATCCTACGAGCAGTACTTC
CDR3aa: CASSVGSESYEQYF

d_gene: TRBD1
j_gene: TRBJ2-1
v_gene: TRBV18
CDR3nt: TGTGCCAGCTCACCAAACAGGGGTCGAGATGAGCAGTTCTTC
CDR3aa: CASSPNRGRDEQFF

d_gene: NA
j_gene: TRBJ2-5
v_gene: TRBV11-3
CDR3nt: TGTGCCAGCAGCTCCCGCGACTTCCAAGAGACCCAGTACTTC
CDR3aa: CASSSRDFQETQYF